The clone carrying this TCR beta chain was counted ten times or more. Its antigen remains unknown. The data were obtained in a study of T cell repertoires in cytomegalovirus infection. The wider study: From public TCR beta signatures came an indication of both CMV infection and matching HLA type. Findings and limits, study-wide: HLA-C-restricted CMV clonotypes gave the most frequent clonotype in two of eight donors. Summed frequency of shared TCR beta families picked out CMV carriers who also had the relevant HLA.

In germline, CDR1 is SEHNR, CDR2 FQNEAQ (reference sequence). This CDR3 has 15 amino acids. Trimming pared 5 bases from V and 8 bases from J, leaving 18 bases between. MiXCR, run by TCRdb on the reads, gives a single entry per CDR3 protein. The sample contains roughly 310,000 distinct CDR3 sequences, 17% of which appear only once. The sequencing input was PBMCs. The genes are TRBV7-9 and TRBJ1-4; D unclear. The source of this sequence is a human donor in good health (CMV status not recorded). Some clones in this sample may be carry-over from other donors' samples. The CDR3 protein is CASSLTAAGEEKLFF. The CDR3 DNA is TGTGCCAGCAGCCTTACAGCCGCCGGGGAAGAAAAACTGTTTTTT.